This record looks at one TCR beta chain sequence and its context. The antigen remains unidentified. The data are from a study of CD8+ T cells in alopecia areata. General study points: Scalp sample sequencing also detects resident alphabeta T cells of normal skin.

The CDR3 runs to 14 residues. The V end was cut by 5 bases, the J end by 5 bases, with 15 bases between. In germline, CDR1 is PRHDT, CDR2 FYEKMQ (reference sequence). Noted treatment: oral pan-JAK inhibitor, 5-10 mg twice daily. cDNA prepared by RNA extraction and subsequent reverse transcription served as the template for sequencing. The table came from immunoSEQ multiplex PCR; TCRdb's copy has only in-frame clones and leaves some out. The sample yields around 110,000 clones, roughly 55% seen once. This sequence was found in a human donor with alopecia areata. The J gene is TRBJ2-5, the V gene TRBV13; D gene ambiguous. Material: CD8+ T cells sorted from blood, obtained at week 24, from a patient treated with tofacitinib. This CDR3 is CASSLEGWRETQYF. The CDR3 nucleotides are TGTGCCAGCAGCCTAGAAGGGTGGCGGGAGACCCAGTACTTC.